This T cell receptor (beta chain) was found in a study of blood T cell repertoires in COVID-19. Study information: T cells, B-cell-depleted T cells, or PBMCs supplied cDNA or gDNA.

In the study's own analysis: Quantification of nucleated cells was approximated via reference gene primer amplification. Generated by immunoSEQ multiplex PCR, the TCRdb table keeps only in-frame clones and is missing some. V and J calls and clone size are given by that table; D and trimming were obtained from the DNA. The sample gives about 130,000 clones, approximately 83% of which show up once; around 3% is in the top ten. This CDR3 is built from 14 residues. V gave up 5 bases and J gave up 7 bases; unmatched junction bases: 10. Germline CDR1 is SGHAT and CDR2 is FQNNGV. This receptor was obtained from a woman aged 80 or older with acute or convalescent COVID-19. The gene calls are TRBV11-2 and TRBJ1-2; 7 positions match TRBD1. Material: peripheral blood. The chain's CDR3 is CASSVRQGATGYTF. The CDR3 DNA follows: TGTGCCAGCAGCGTAAGACAGGGAGCGACTGGCTACACCTTC.